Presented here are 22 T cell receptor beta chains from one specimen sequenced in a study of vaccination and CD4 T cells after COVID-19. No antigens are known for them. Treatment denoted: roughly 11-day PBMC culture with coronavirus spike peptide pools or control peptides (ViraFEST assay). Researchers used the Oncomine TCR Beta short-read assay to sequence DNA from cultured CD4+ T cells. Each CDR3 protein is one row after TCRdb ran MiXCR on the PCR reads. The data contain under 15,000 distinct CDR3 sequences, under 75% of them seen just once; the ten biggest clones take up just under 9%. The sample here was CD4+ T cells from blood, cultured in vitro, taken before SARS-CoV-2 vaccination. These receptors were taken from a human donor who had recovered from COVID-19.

The CDR3 bases are TGTGCCAGCAGCTTCGGCAGGGAAAAGACCCAGTACTTC. Protein product: CASSFGREKTQYF. The chain employs TRBV5-5 and TRBJ2-5, with D possibly matching TRBD1 (5 bases). CDR3 size: 13 residues. V gave up 2 bases and J gave up 6 bases, with 11 bases separating them. From germline, CDR1 is SGHKS and CDR2 YYEKEE (reference sequence).

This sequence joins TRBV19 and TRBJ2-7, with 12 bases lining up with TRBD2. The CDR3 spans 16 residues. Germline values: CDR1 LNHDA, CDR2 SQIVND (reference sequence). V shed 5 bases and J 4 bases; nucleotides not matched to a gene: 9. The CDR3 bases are TGTGCCAGTAGTTCCCTGACTAGCGGGAGTAAATACGAGCAGTACTTC. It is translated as CASSSLTSGSKYEQYF.

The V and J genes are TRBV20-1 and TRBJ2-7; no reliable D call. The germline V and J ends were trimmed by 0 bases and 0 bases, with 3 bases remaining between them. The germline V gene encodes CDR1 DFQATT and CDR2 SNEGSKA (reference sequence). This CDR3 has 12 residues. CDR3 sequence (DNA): TGCAGTGCTAGAGAGGACTCCTACGAGCAGTACTTC. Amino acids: CSAREDSYEQYF.

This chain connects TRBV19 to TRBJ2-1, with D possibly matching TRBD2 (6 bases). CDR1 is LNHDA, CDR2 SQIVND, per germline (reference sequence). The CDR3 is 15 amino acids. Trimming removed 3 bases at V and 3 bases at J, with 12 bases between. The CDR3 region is CASSIGSGVYNEQFF. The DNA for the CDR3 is TGTGCCAGTAGTATCGGTAGCGGAGTCTACAATGAGCAGTTCTTC.

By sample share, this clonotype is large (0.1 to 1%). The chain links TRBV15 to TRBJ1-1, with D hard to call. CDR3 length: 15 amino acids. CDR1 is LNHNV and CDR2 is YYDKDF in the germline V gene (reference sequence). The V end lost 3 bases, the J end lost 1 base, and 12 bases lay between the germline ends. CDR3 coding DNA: TGTGCCACCAGCAGCTATCCCGGGCAGAACACTGAAGCTTTCTTT. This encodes CATSSYPGQNTEAFF.

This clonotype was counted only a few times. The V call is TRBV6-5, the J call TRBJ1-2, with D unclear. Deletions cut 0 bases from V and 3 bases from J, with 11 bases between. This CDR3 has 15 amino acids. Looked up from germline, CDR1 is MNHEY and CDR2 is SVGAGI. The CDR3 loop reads CASSYSTTSDYGYTF. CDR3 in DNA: TGTGCCAGCAGTTACTCGACTACGTCCGACTATGGCTACACCTTC.

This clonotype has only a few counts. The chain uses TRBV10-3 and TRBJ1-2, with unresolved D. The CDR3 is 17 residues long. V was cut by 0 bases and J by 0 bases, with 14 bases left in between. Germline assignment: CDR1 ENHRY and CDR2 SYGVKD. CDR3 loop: CAISESHSGPANYGYTF. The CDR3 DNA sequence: TGTGCCATCAGTGAGTCGCATAGTGGGCCGGCTAACTATGGCTACACCTTC.

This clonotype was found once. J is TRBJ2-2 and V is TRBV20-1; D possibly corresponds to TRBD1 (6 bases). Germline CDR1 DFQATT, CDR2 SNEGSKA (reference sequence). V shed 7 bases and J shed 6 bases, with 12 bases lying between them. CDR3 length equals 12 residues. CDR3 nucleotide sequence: TGCAGTGTAAGGGGGTCCGCCGGGGAGCTGTTTTTT. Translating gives CSVRGSAGELFF.

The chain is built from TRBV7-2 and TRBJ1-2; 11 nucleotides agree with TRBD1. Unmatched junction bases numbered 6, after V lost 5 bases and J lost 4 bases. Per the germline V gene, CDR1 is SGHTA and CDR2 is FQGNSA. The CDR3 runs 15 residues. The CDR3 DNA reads TGTGCCAGCAGCCTCCGGGGACAGGGGGTCTATGGCTACACCTTC. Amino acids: CASSLRGQGVYGYTF.

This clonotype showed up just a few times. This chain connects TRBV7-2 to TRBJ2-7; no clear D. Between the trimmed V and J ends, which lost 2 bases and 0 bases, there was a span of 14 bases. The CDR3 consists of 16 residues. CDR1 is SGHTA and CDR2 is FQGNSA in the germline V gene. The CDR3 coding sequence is TGTGCCAGCAGCTTAAGACACCTGTTCAGCTCCTACGAGCAGTACTTC. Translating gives CASSLRHLFSSYEQYF.

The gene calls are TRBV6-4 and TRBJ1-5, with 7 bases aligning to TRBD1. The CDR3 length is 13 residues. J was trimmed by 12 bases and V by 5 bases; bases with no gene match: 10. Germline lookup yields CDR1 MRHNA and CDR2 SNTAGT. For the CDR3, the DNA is TGTGCCAGCAGTCTGGAACAGGGGCTCGACCAGCATTTT. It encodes CASSLEQGLDQHF.

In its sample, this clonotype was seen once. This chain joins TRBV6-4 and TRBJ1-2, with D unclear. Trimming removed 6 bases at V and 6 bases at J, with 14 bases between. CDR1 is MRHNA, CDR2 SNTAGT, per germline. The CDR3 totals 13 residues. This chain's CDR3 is CASSLDLGNGYTF. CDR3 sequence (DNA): TGTGCCAGCAGCCTGGACCTAGGGAATGGCTACACCTTC.

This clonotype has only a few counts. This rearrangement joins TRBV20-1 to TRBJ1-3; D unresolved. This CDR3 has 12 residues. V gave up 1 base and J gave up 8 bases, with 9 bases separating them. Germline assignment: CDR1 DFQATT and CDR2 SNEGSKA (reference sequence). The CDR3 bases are TGCAGTGCTAGAGGACCTGGGGACACCATATATTTT. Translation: CSARGPGDTIYF.

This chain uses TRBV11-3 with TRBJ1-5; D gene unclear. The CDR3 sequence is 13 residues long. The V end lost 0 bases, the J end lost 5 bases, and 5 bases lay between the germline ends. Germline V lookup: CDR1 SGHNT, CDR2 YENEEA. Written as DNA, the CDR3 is TGTGCCAGCAGCTTAGACAGATATCAGCCCCAGCATTTT. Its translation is CASSLDRYQPQHF.

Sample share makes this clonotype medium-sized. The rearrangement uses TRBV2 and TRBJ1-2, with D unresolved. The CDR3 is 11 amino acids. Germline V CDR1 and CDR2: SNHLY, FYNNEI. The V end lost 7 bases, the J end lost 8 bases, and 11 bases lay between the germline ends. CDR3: CASTEDWGYTF. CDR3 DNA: TGTGCCAGCACCGAGGACTGGGGCTACACCTTC.

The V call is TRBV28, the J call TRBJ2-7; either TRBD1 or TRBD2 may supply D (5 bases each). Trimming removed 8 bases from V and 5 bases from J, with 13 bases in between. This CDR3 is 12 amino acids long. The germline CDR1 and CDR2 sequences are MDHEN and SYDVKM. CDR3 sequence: CASEGLVNEQYF. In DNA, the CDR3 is TGTGCCAGCGAGGGGCTAGTGAACGAGCAGTACTTC.

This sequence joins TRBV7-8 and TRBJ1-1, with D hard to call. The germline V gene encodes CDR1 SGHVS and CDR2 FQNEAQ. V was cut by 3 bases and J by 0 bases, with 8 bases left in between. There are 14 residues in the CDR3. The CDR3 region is CASSFGEMNTEAFF. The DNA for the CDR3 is TGTGCCAGCAGCTTTGGGGAGATGAACACTGAAGCTTTCTTT.

The CDR3 sequence is CASSLSTSGRTDTQYF. The CDR3 DNA reads as TGTGCCAGCAGCTTAAGTACTAGCGGGAGGACAGATACGCAGTATTTT. The chain is built from TRBV7-6 and TRBJ2-3, with TRBD2 matching over 12 bases. V lost 2 bases, J lost 3 bases, and 3 bases stayed unmatched. CDR3 length equals 16 residues. Germline V gene sequence: CDR1 SGHVS, CDR2 FNYEAQ. The full variable domain, its missing parts supplied by reference TRBV7-6 and TRBJ2-3, is GAGVSQSPRYKVTKRGQDVALRCDPISGHVSLYWYRQALGQGPEFLTYFNYEAQQDKSGLPNDRFSAERPEGSISTLTIQRTEQRDSAMYRCASSLSTSGRTDTQYFGPGTRLTVL.

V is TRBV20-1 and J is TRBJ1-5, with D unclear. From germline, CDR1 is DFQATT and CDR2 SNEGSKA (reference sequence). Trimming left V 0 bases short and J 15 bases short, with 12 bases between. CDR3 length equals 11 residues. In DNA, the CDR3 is TGCAGTGCTAGAGATGGGGAGGACTTGCATTTT. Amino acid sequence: CSARDGEDLHF.

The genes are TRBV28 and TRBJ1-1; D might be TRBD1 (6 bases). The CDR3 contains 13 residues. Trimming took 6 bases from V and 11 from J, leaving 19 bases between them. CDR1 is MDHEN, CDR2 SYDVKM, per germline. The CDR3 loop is CASREQGSVSAFF. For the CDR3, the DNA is TGTGCCAGCAGGGAACAGGGCTCTGTCTCGGCTTTCTTT. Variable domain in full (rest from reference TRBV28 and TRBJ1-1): DVKVTQSSRYLVKRTGEKVFLECVQDMDHENMFWYRQDPGLGLRLIYFSYDVKMKEKGDIPEGYSVSREKKERFSLILESASTNQTSMYLCASREQGSVSAFFGQGTRLTVV.

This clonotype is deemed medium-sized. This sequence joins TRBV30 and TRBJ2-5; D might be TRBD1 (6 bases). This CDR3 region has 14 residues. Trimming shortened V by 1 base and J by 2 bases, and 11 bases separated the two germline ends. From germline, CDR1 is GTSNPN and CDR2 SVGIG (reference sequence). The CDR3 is CAWSGDRWQETQYF. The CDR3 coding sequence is TGTGCCTGGAGTGGCGACAGGTGGCAAGAGACCCAGTACTTC.

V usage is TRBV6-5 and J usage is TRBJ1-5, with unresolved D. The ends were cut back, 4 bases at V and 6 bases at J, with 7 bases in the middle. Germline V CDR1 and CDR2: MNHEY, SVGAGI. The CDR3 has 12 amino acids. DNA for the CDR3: TGTGCCAGCAGTTCTTGGTCTCAGCCCCAGCATTTT. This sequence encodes CASSSWSQPQHF.